These 7 T cell receptor beta chains originate from one sample sequenced in a study of blood T cell repertoires in COVID-19. Sequencing used immunoSEQ multiplex PCR; TCRdb keeps in-frame clones, though not all of them. The sample contains approximately 70,000 clones, about 80% of which appear only once. Sequenced sample: peripheral blood. These receptors originate from a human donor in a cohort sampled during active COVID-19.

V usage is TRBV18 and J usage is TRBJ1-5, with D perhaps TRBD1 (6 bases). In germline, CDR1 is KGHSH, CDR2 LQKENI. V was trimmed by 2 bases and J by 1 base, leaving 12 bases between them. The CDR3 is 16 residues long. CDR3 sequence reads: CASSPKTGLSNQPQHF. The CDR3 coding sequence is TGTGCCAGCTCACCAAAAACAGGGCTAAGCAATCAGCCCCAGCATTTT.

V gene TRBV7-8 combines with J gene TRBJ2-5, with TRBD2 matching over 11 bases. In germline, CDR1 is SGHVS, CDR2 FQNEAQ. V trimming: 2 bases; J trimming: 4 bases; junction bases outside the gene matches: 6. The CDR3 is 16 amino acids. CDR3: CASSLSLAGAGETQYF. DNA for the CDR3: TGTGCCAGCAGCTTATCACTAGCGGGGGCAGGAGAGACCCAGTACTTC.

The genes are TRBV6-6 and TRBJ1-2; a possible D gene is TRBD1 (5 bases). Trimming left V 2 bases short and J 7 bases short, with 17 bases between. Germline V gene lookup returns CDR1 MNHNY and CDR2 SVGAGI (reference sequence). CDR3 length equals 15 residues. CDR3 in amino acids: CASSYTGEDWGGYTF. The CDR3 coding sequence is TGTGCCAGCAGTTACACGGGGGAGGATTGGGGTGGCTACACCTTC.

The rearrangement links TRBV5-1 to TRBJ1-2; 8 bases align to TRBD1. The CDR3 has 12 amino acids. After removal of 4 bases from V and 8 bases from J, the junction contained 4 bases not matched to a gene. Germline V CDR1 and CDR2: SGHRS, YFSETQ. The CDR3 bases are TGCGCCAGCAGCGCAGGGGGCTCGGGCTACACCTTC. It codes for CASSAGGSGYTF.

The V call is TRBV5-1, the J call TRBJ2-7; 12 bases map to TRBD2. CDR1 SGHRS and CDR2 YFSETQ come from the germline V gene. V shed 2 bases and J 0 bases; nucleotides not matched to a gene: 6. This CDR3 contains 17 residues. CDR3 in amino acids: CASSFRLAGESSYEQYF. The DNA for the CDR3 is TGCGCCAGCAGCTTTAGACTAGCGGGGGAATCCTCCTACGAGCAGTACTTC.

In the case of this clone: Other DNA sequences in this sample translate to the same CDR3. V is TRBV29-1 and J is TRBJ1-3; D gene uncertain. Germline CDR1 SQVTM, CDR2 ANQGSEA. This CDR3 has 11 amino acids. V shed 7 bases and J shed 4 bases, with 8 bases lying between them. CDR3 sequence reads: CSGGSGNTIYF. The CDR3 DNA sequence: TGCAGCGGGGGTTCGGGAAACACCATATATTTT.

The gene calls are TRBV16 and TRBJ2-2, with D possibly matching TRBD1 (6 bases). Germline CDR1 and CDR2: KGHSY and FQNENV. The ends were cut back, 1 base at V and 12 bases at J, with 12 bases in the middle. The CDR3 covers 13 residues. The CDR3: CASSQFSQGKLFF. The CDR3 DNA sequence: TGTGCCAGCAGCCAATTTTCCCAGGGGAAGCTGTTTTTT.